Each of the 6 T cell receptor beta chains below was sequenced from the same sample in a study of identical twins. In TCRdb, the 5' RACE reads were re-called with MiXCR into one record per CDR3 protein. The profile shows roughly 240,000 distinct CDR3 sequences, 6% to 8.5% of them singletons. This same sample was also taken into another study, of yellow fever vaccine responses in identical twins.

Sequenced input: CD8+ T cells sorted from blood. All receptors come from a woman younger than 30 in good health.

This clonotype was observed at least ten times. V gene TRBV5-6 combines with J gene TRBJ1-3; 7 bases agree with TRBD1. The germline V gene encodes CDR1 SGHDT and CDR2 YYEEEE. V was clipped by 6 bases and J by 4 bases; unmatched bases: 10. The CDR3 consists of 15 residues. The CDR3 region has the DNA TGTGCCAGCAACCTCGACAGGGTCCAGGGAAACACCATATATTTT. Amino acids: CASNLDRVQGNTIYF.

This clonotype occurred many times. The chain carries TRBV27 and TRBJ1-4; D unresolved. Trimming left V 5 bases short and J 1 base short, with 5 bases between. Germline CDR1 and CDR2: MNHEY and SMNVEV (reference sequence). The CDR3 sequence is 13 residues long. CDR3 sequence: CASSRGTNEKLFF. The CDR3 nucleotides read TGTGCCAGCAGTCGGGGAACTAATGAAAAACTGTTTTTT.

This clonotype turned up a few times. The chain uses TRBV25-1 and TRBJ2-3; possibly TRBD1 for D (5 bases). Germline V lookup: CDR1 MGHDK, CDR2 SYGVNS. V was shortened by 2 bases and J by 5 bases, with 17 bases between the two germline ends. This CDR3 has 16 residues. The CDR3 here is CASSERGWNAQDTQYF. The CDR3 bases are TGTGCCAGCAGTGAAAGGGGATGGAACGCACAAGATACGCAGTATTTT.

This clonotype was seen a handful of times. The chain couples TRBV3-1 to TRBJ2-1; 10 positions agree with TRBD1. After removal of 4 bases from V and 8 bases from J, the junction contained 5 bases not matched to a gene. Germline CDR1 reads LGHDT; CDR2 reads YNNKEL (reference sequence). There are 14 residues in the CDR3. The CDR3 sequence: CASSPDRGIDEQFF. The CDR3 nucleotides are TGTGCCAGCAGCCCGGACAGGGGGATCGATGAGCAGTTCTTC.

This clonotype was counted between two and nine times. CDR3 DNA sequence: TGTGCCAGCAGAACCCGACAAGCGGGGGGAAACACAGATACGCAGTATTTT. This sequence encodes CASRTRQAGGNTDTQYF. The V gene is TRBV28, the J gene TRBJ2-3, with 9 bases aligning to TRBD2. The V segment lost 6 bases and the J segment 2 bases; nucleotides outside the gene matches: 12. The CDR3 is 17 residues long. Germline lookup yields CDR1 MDHEN and CDR2 SYDVKM.

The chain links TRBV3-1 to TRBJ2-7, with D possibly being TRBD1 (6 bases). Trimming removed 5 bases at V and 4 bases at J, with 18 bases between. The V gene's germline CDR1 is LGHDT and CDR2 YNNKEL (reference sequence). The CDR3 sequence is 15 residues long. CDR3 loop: CASSSEGGRQYEQYF. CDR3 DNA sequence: TGTGCCAGCAGCTCAGAAGGGGGAAGGCAATACGAGCAGTACTTC.